These 9 T cell receptor beta chains came from one sample sequenced in a study of PD-1 blockade in classical Hodgkin lymphoma. The assay was immunoSEQ multiplex PCR, and TCRdb's table has in-frame clones only and misses some. The sample records roughly 28,000 clones, 85% to 90% being singletons. Brentuximab vedotin exposure varied among the patients, all of whom had relapsed after autologous stem cell transplantation. Thawed PBMCs were subjected to magnetic negative selection, which yielded isolated CD8+ T cells. The input for sequencing was CD8+ T cells from blood, taken at baseline. These receptors were collected from a human donor with classical Hodgkin lymphoma.

By its share, this clone is medium-sized. This chain connects TRBV7-2 to TRBJ2-7, with 11 bases matching TRBD2. Trimming cost V 1 base and J 2 bases; bases outside gene matches: 7. From germline, CDR1 is SGHTA and CDR2 FQGNSA. The CDR3 has 17 amino acids. The DNA of the CDR3 is TGTGCCAGCAGCTTAGGTTCGACTAGCGGGACGGCCTACGAGCAGTACTTC. Its translation is CASSLGSTSGTAYEQYF. The full variable domain, in which reference TRBV7-2 and TRBJ2-7 provide the parts outside the CDR3, is GAGVSQSPSNKVTEKGKDVELRCDPISGHTALYWYRQSLGQGLEFLIYFQGNSAPDKSGLPSDRFSAERTGGSVSTLTIQRTQQEDSAVYLCASSLGSTSGTAYEQYFGPGTRLTVT.

V and J are TRBV30 and TRBJ1-2; 7 bases map to TRBD1. This CDR3 is 15 amino acids long. J gave up 0 bases and V 3 bases, and 7 bases lay outside the gene matches. In germline, CDR1 is GTSNPN, CDR2 SVGIG (reference sequence). CDR3 DNA sequence: TGTGCCTGGAGGGACAGGACCCTTCCTAACTATGGCTACACCTTC. This translates into CAWRDRTLPNYGYTF.

J is TRBJ2-7 and V is TRBV6-1; TRBD2 aligns across 13 bases. V shed 3 bases, J shed 1 base, and the junction held 3 bases outside the gene matches. Germline CDR1 and CDR2: MNHNS and SASEGT. The CDR3 covers 16 residues. The CDR3 DNA reads TGTGCCAGCAGTGAGTTGGGACTAGCGGGGTCCTACGAGCAGTACTTC. Translating gives CASSELGLAGSYEQYF.

The J gene is TRBJ2-1, the V gene TRBV28; TRBD1 matches 9 bases. The CDR3 length is 15 residues. The V and J ends lost 5 bases and 8 bases, in that order; junction bases with no gene match: 10. Germline V lookup: CDR1 MDHEN, CDR2 SYDVKM. CDR3 nucleotide sequence: TGTGCCAGCAGTCCTCTGACAGGGGGATTAGATGAGCAGTTCTTC. Protein product: CASSPLTGGLDEQFF.

V usage is TRBV25-1 and J usage is TRBJ2-2; D might be TRBD1 (5 bases). Deletions cut 7 bases from V and 5 bases from J, with 14 bases between. The CDR3 covers 14 residues. Germline V gives CDR1 MGHDK, CDR2 SYGVNS. The CDR3 DNA is TGTGCCAGCATGAAGGGATCAGGGACCGGGGAGCTGTTTTTT. This translates into CASMKGSGTGELFF.

The DNA for the CDR3 is TGTGCCAGCAGCGATACTAAGGACCCAACTAATTCAGATACGCAGTATTTT. This translates into CASSDTKDPTNSDTQYF. This chain links TRBV5-4 with TRBJ2-3; D unresolved. Germline CDR1 reads SGHNT; CDR2 reads YYREEE (reference sequence). V was pared by 4 bases and J by 4 bases, with 22 bases between. The CDR3 extends over 17 amino acids. Complete variable domain (other parts from reference TRBV5-4 and TRBJ2-3): ETGVTQSPTHLIKTRGQQVTLRCSSQSGHNTVSWYQQALGQGPQFIFQYYREEENGRGNFPPRFSGLQFPNYSSELNVNALELDDSALYLCASSDTKDPTNSDTQYFGPGTRLTVL.

The chain is built from TRBV7-6 and TRBJ2-1; no reliable D call. The CDR3 spans 14 residues. Trimming shortened V by 5 bases and J by 3 bases, and 11 bases separated the two germline ends. Germline V gene data show CDR1 as SGHVS and CDR2 as FNYEAQ. The CDR3 loop is CASSQILGYNEQFF. CDR3 in DNA: TGTGCCAGCAGCCAAATCTTAGGCTACAATGAGCAGTTCTTC.

The chain links TRBV5-4 to TRBJ2-1; D is unclear. The ends were cut back, 5 bases at V and 6 bases at J, with 9 bases in the middle. CDR1 and CDR2 from the germline V gene are SGHNT and YYREEE (reference sequence). CDR3 size: 12 residues. The CDR3 spells CASSSAPNEQFF. CDR3 bases: TGTGCCAGCAGTTCTGCTCCCAATGAGCAGTTCTTC.

This clone was counted once. The chain recombines TRBV27 with TRBJ2-3; D is uncertain. Germline assignment: CDR1 MNHEY and CDR2 SMNVEV (reference sequence). The ends were cut back, 4 bases at V and 3 bases at J, with 14 bases in the middle. CDR3 length: 15 residues. The CDR3 DNA follows: TGTGCCAGCAGTTCGAACCGGGCCCTGACAGATACGCAGTATTTT. It translates to CASSSNRALTDTQYF.